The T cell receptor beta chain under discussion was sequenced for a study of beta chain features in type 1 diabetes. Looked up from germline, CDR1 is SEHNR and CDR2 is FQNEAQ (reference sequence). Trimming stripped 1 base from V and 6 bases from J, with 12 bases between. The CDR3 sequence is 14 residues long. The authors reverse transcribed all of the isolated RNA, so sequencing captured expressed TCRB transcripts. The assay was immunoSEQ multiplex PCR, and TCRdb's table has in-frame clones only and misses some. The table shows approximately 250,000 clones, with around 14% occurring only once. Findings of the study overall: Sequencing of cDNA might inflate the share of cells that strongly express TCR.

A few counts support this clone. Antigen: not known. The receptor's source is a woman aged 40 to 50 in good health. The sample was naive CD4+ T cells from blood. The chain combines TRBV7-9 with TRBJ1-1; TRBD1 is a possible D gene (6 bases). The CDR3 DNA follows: TGTGCCAGCAGCTTAGACTGGGGGCCGGCTGAAGCTTTCTTT. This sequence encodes CASSLDWGPAEAFF. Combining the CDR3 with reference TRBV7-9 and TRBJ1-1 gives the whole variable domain DTGVSQNPRHKITKRGQNVTFRCDPISEHNRLYWYRQTLGQGPEFLTYFQNEAQLEKSRLLSDRFSAERPKGSFSTLEIQRTEQGDSAMYLCASSLDWGPAEAFFGQGTRLTVV.